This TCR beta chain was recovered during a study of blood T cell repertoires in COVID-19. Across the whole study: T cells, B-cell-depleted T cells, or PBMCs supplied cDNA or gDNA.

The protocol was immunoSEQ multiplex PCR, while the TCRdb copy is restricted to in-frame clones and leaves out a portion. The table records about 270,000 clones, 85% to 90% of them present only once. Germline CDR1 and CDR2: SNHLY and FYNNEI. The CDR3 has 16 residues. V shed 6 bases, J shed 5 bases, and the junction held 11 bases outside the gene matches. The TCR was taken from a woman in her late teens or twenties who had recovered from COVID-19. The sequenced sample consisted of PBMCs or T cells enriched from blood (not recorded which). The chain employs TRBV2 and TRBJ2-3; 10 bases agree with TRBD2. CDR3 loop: CASSPGIAGGGDTQYF. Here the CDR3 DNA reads TGTGCCAGCAGCCCCGGGATAGCGGGGGGCGGAGATACGCAGTATTTT.